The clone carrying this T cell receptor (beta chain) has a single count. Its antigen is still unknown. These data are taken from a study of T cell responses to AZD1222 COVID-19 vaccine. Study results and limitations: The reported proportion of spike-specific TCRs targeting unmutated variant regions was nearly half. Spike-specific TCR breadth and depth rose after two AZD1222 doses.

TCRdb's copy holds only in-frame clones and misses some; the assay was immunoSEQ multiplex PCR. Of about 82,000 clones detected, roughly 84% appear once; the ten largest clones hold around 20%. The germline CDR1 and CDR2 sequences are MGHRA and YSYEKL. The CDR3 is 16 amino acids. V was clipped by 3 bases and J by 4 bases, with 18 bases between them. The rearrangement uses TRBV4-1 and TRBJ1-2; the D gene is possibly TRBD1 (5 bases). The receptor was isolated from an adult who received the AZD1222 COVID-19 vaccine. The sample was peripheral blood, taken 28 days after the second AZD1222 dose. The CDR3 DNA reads TGCGCCAGCAGCCAGGATGGGGACCGGCTAGGCTATGGCTACACCTTC. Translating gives CASSQDGDRLGYGYTF.